This T cell receptor (beta chain) was captured in a study of CD8 T cells in Susac syndrome. Looking at the study overall: Sequenced Susac syndrome patients included roughly six with active disease and fewer than 10 who were in remission.

Study-wide findings and caveats: In total CD8+ repertoires, sixteen Susac-specific public clones were found, and CD8+ TEMRA repertoires had roughly five. TEMRA cells and active patients showed peak Susac CD8+ clonal expansion.

With random hexamers, 0.5 to 1 ug RNA was reverse transcribed. The method of amplification for TCR beta CDR3 was immunoSEQ multiplex PCR, covering 54 Vbeta and 13 Jbeta. TCRdb recomputed calls from the immunoSEQ multiplex PCR reads with MiXCR, one row per CDR3 protein. Here the sample spans 75,000 to 95,000 distinct CDR3 sequences, about 96% being singletons. Germline CDR1 reads SQVTM; CDR2 reads ANQGSEA. This CDR3 has 15 residues. J lost 4 bases, V lost 0 bases, and 7 bases had no gene match. In regard to this clonotype: Its antigen is still unknown.

The TCR originated in a human donor with Susac syndrome. Sequencing used CD8+ T cells from PBMCs. The J gene is TRBJ1-2, the V gene TRBV29-1; 8 nucleotides line up with TRBD1. The CDR3 sequence is CSVEDPGGLGYGYTF. As DNA, the CDR3 is TGCAGCGTTGAAGACCCAGGGGGCCTAGGCTATGGCTACACCTTC.